This T cell receptor (beta chain) is from a study of OX40 agonist ivuxolimab in advanced cancers. People who had autoimmune disease history or systemic immunosuppression were excluded. Blood sampling was done at baseline, cycle 4 day 1, and cycle 7 day 1. Here immunoSEQ multiplex PCR was the method, and the copy in TCRdb shows in-frame clones only, minus some. The sample lists about 59,000 clones; over 75% were seen once. V lost 3 bases and J 1 base, leaving 13 bases between the germline ends. The CDR3 has 16 residues. CDR1 is SGHRS, CDR2 YFSETQ, per germline. Sequences were derived from CD4+ or CD8+ T cells sorted from blood, sampled in a trial of the OX40 agonist ivuxolimab. This clonotype originated in an adult with an advanced solid tumor such as melanoma, head and neck, liver or kidney cancer. The J gene is TRBJ2-2, the V gene TRBV5-1; no clear D. In nucleotides, the CDR3 is TGCGCCAGCAGCTGGTGGGCGTCCCAGAACACCGGGGAGCTGTTTTTT. Translating it yields CASSWWASQNTGELFF. The whole variable domain, filled in from reference TRBV5-1 and TRBJ2-2, reads KAGVTQTPRYLIKTRGQQVTLSCSPISGHRSVSWYQQTPGQGLQFLFEYFSETQRNKGNFPGRFSGRQFSNSRSEMNVSTLELGDSALYLCASSWWASQNTGELFFGEGSRLTVL.